These 28 T cell receptor beta chains were all obtained from the same sample, sequenced in a study of blood T cell repertoires in COVID-19. Sequencing used immunoSEQ multiplex PCR; TCRdb keeps in-frame clones, though not all of them. The sample holds fewer than 400,000 clones; 75% to 90% are singletons and the top ten take 2.5% to 3%. The sample consisted of peripheral blood. These receptors were obtained from a woman aged 25 to 45 with COVID-19, enrolled during active disease.

On this clone: This sample also contains other DNA sequences that code for the same CDR3. The chain couples TRBV30 to TRBJ1-1; weak D call: TRBD1 (5 bases). The CDR3 contains 13 residues. Germline values: CDR1 GTSNPN, CDR2 SVGIG (reference sequence). The ends were cut back, 4 bases at V and 3 bases at J, with 12 bases in the middle. The CDR3 DNA sequence: TGTGCCTGGACAAGAGGCAGGGACACTGAAGCTTTCTTT. This codes for CAWTRGRDTEAFF.

The genes are TRBV9 and TRBJ1-3; 9 bases line up with TRBD1. Trimming cost V 3 bases and J 4 bases; bases outside gene matches: 8. Germline-derived CDR1 and CDR2 are SGDLS and YYNGEE. CDR3 length: 16 amino acids. This chain's CDR3 is CASSEGTGWTGNTIYF. The CDR3 DNA reads as TGTGCCAGCAGCGAGGGGACAGGGTGGACCGGAAACACCATATATTTT. The full variable domain, rest sourced from reference TRBV9 and TRBJ1-3, is DSGVTQTPKHLITATGQRVTLRCSPRSGDLSVYWYQQSLDQGLQFLIQYYNGEERAKGNILERFSAQQFPDLHSELNLSSLELGDSALYFCASSEGTGWTGNTIYFGEGSWLTVV.

The V gene is TRBV19, the J gene TRBJ2-2; 10 bases align to TRBD2. Germline V CDR1 and CDR2: LNHDA, SQIVND (reference sequence). Losses at the gene ends were 4 bases for V and 4 bases for J; bases not matched to a gene: 6. The CDR3 is 16 amino acids. The CDR3 DNA is TGTGCCAGTAGTAGCGGCCTAGCGGGAGCCACCGGGGAGCTGTTTTTT. This gives the protein CASSSGLAGATGELFF.

V is TRBV27 and J is TRBJ2-1; the D gene is possibly TRBD2 (5 bases). V was cut by 6 bases and J by 10 bases, with 22 bases left in between. The CDR3 is 15 amino acids. Germline assignment: CDR1 MNHEY and CDR2 SMNVEV (reference sequence). CDR3 residues: CASSQATTSSYEQFF. Here the CDR3 DNA reads TGTGCCAGCAGCCAAGCCACAACTAGTTCCTACGAGCAGTTCTTC.

The sample holds one count of this clone. The chain combines TRBV2 with TRBJ2-1, with TRBD1 matching over 8 bases. The CDR3 runs to 14 residues. The V segment lost 5 bases and the J segment 12 bases; nucleotides outside the gene matches: 12. The germline V gene encodes CDR1 SNHLY and CDR2 FYNNEI. The CDR3 here is CASSPSPQGAAQFF. For the CDR3, the DNA is TGTGCCAGCAGTCCTTCTCCCCAGGGGGCAGCGCAGTTCTTC.

The J gene is TRBJ2-6, the V gene TRBV27; 10 bases line up with TRBD1. CDR1 and CDR2 from the germline V gene are MNHEY and SMNVEV (reference sequence). This CDR3 is 16 amino acids long. The junction had 3 bases not matched to a gene; V was cut back by 5 bases and J by 2 bases. The CDR3 DNA reads TGTGCCAGCAGTCCGGGACAGGGGACTGGGGCCAACGTCCTGACTTTC. It yields the protein CASSPGQGTGANVLTF.

A remark on this clone: Other DNA sequences in the same sample also yield this CDR3. The rearrangement uses TRBV29-1 and TRBJ1-1, with 11 nucleotides matching TRBD1. V lost 6 bases, J lost 1 base, and 1 base stayed unmatched. In germline, CDR1 is SQVTM, CDR2 ANQGSEA. The CDR3 spans 13 residues. CDR3 bases: TGCAGCGTAGGGACAGGGGGGAACACTGAAGCTTTCTTT. It encodes CSVGTGGNTEAFF.

This rearrangement joins TRBV30 to TRBJ1-5; D unresolved. Germline assignment: CDR1 GTSNPN and CDR2 SVGIG (reference sequence). V was cut by 0 bases and J by 1 base, with 10 bases left in between. This CDR3 has 15 residues. The CDR3 loop is CAWSVRGNSNQPQHF. The CDR3, as DNA: TGTGCCTGGAGTGTACGGGGTAACAGCAATCAGCCCCAGCATTTT.

This sequence joins TRBV7-6 and TRBJ2-7; 9 nucleotides align to TRBD1. Germline values: CDR1 SGHVS, CDR2 FNYEAQ. This CDR3 has 14 amino acids. The J segment lost 5 bases and the V segment lost 1 base, leaving 3 bases of the junction unmatched. In nucleotides, the CDR3 is TGTGCCAGCAGCTTAGAGGGGACAGGGAACGAGCAGTACTTC. Residues: CASSLEGTGNEQYF.

As concerns this clone: In the same sample, other DNA sequences code for this CDR3. This chain connects TRBV30 to TRBJ2-6; D is unclear. The length of the CDR3 is 14 residues. In germline, CDR1 is GTSNPN, CDR2 SVGIG (reference sequence). Trimming shortened V by 2 bases and J by 1 base, and 6 bases separated the two germline ends. The CDR3 protein is CAWSTGSGANVLTF. The CDR3 coding sequence is TGTGCCTGGAGTACCGGTTCTGGGGCCAACGTCCTGACTTTC.

V is TRBV11-2 and J is TRBJ2-1; TRBD1 agrees at 10 bases. Germline assignment: CDR1 SGHAT and CDR2 FQNNGV. The V segment lost 4 bases and the J segment 2 bases; nucleotides outside the gene matches: 2. This CDR3 region has 15 residues. The CDR3 loop reads CASSSDRGPYNEQFF. The DNA of the CDR3 is TGTGCCAGCAGCTCCGACAGGGGGCCCTACAATGAGCAGTTCTTC. The entire variable domain, with the rest obtained from reference TRBV11-2 and TRBJ2-1, is as follows: EAGVAQSPRYKIIEKRQSVAFWCNPISGHATLYWYQQILGQGPKLLIQFQNNGVVDDSQLPKDRFSAERLKGVDSTLKIQPAKLEDSAVYLCASSSDRGPYNEQFFGPGTRLTVL.

The J gene is TRBJ2-7, the V gene TRBV5-4; the match to TRBD2 covers 7 bases. The CDR3 contains 14 residues. The J segment lost 1 base and the V segment lost 1 base, leaving 2 bases of the junction unmatched. Germline loops: CDR1 SGHNT, CDR2 YYREEE (reference sequence). CDR3 sequence: CASSLWGGSYEQYF. The CDR3 bases are TGTGCCAGCAGCTTGTGGGGGGGTTCCTACGAGCAGTACTTC.

J is TRBJ2-7 and V is TRBV5-1, with 10 bases fitting TRBD2. The germline CDR1 and CDR2 sequences are SGHRS and YFSETQ. The J segment lost 2 bases and the V segment lost 4 bases, leaving 3 bases of the junction unmatched. The CDR3 has 14 residues. CDR3 loop: CASSPTSGAYEQYF. The CDR3 DNA reads TGCGCCAGCAGCCCCACTAGCGGGGCCTACGAGCAGTACTTC. Full variable domain (outside the CDR3, taken from reference TRBV5-1 and TRBJ2-7): KAGVTQTPRYLIKTRGQQVTLSCSPISGHRSVSWYQQTPGQGLQFLFEYFSETQRNKGNFPGRFSGRQFSNSRSEMNVSTLELGDSALYLCASSPTSGAYEQYFGPGTRLTVT.

The rearrangement uses TRBV7-2 and TRBJ2-6; perhaps TRBD1 as D (5 bases). This CDR3 has 16 residues. Per germline, CDR1 SGHTA and CDR2 FQGNSA. Trimming stripped 1 base from V and 4 bases from J, with 11 bases between. The CDR3 nucleotides read TGTGCCAGCAGCTTAGATGGGGCGGCCGGGGCCAACGTCCTGACTTTC. It translates to CASSLDGAAGANVLTF.

DNA of the CDR3: TGTGCCAGCAGACCTACCTATTCCTATGGCTACACCTTC. Its translation is CASRPTYSYGYTF. The chain employs TRBV12-3 or TRBV12-4 and TRBJ1-2; unclear D gene. This CDR3 comprises 13 residues. Between the trimmed V and J ends, which lost 6 bases and 4 bases, there was a span of 12 bases.

The chain has TRBV30 and TRBJ1-5; maybe TRBD1 (6 bases). V gave up 4 bases and J gave up 3 bases, with 13 bases separating them. This CDR3 comprises 14 residues. Per the germline V gene, CDR1 is GTSNPN and CDR2 is SVGIG (reference sequence). The CDR3 region is CAWNEGGLNQPQHF. Written as DNA, the CDR3 is TGTGCCTGGAACGAGGGGGGGCTCAATCAGCCCCAGCATTTT.

J is TRBJ1-2 and V is TRBV7-8, with D tentatively TRBD1 (6 bases). This CDR3 spans 15 amino acids. Germline-derived CDR1 and CDR2 are SGHVS and FQNEAQ. With 4 bases removed from V and 3 bases from J, the gap between germline ends came to 15 bases. Here the CDR3 DNA reads TGTGCCAGCAGCTCCCGACAGGCCGGGGACTATGGCTACACCTTC. It codes for CASSSRQAGDYGYTF.

This clone appeared once. This rearrangement joins TRBV27 to TRBJ1-4; maybe TRBD1 (5 bases). Germline V lookup: CDR1 MNHEY, CDR2 SMNVEV (reference sequence). V was cut by 5 bases and J by 8 bases, with 18 bases left in between. The CDR3 runs 15 residues. Here the CDR3 reads CASSPPGTRREKLFF. DNA for the CDR3: TGTGCCAGCAGTCCCCCCGGGACTAGGAGGGAAAAACTGTTTTTT. The entire variable domain, with the rest obtained from reference TRBV27 and TRBJ1-4, is as follows: EAQVTQNPRYLITVTGKKLTVTCSQNMNHEYMSWYRQDPGLGLRQIYYSMNVEVTDKGDVPEGYKVSRKEKRNFPLILESPSPNQTSLYFCASSPPGTRREKLFFGSGTQLSVL.

The chain uses TRBV19 and TRBJ2-7; 9 positions agree with TRBD2. This CDR3 has 15 residues. Germline loops: CDR1 LNHDA, CDR2 SQIVND (reference sequence). V lost 5 bases to trimming and J lost 6 bases; unmatched junction nucleotides: 11. The CDR3 coding sequence is TGTGCCAGTAGTTTCGGCGGGAGGGCCTTGCGCGAGCAGTACTTC. Protein product: CASSFGGRALREQYF.

CDR3 nucleotides: TGTGCCAGCAGTGAAAATAGCGTGGGTGCAGATACGCAGTATTTT. Residues: CASSENSVGADTQYF. The chain has TRBV6-1 and TRBJ2-3; TRBD2 might be the D (5 bases). Germline V gives CDR1 MNHNS, CDR2 SASEGT. This CDR3 is 15 amino acids long. V lost 2 bases, J lost 4 bases, and 13 bases lay in between.

The V call is TRBV19, the J call TRBJ2-5, with a possible D match to TRBD1 (6 bases). The V gene's germline CDR1 is LNHDA and CDR2 SQIVND (reference sequence). The V gene lost 3 bases and the J gene lost 2 bases, with 13 bases spanning the gap. This CDR3 is 15 amino acids long. The CDR3: CASSIGDRRQETQYF. CDR3 coding DNA: TGTGCCAGTAGTATCGGAGACAGGAGACAAGAGACCCAGTACTTC.

The CDR3 DNA is TGTGCCAGTAGTATCAGCGGGATCAGCAATGAGCAGTTCTTC. It translates to CASSISGISNEQFF. The V call is TRBV19, the J call TRBJ2-1, with 7 bases fitting TRBD2. Looked up from germline, CDR1 is LNHDA and CDR2 is SQIVND (reference sequence). Losses at the gene ends were 3 bases for V and 6 bases for J; bases not matched to a gene: 5. The CDR3 is 14 residues long.

J is TRBJ2-1 and V is TRBV5-4; possibly TRBD1 for D (6 bases). The CDR3 is 15 residues long. V was shortened by 3 bases and J by 6 bases, with 16 bases between the two germline ends. Germline lookup yields CDR1 SGHNT and CDR2 YYREEE (reference sequence). The CDR3: CASSSRDIHLNEQFF. DNA for the CDR3: TGTGCCAGCAGCTCCCGGGACATACACCTCAATGAGCAGTTCTTC.

The V and J genes are TRBV9 and TRBJ2-5, with D possibly matching TRBD1 (5 bases). The CDR3 loop spans 14 amino acids. Germline values: CDR1 SGDLS, CDR2 YYNGEE. With 3 bases removed from V and 4 bases from J, the gap between germline ends came to 13 bases. The CDR3 loop is CASSEGPPGETQYF. The CDR3 nucleotides are TGTGCCAGCAGCGAGGGGCCACCGGGAGAGACCCAGTACTTC.

The genes are TRBV5-4 and TRBJ1-5; D not resolved. The germline V gene encodes CDR1 SGHNT and CDR2 YYREEE (reference sequence). This CDR3 has 13 residues. V was clipped by 0 bases and J by 5 bases, with 6 bases between them. The CDR3 region is CASSLDGDQPQHF. CDR3 coding DNA: TGTGCCAGCAGCTTGGACGGGGATCAGCCCCAGCATTTT. Full variable domain (missing parts from reference TRBV5-4 and TRBJ1-5): ETGVTQSPTHLIKTRGQQVTLRCSSQSGHNTVSWYQQALGQGPQFIFQYYREEENGRGNFPPRFSGLQFPNYSSELNVNALELDDSALYLCASSLDGDQPQHFGDGTRLSIL.

This chain links TRBV29-1 with TRBJ1-2; 7 bases are shared with TRBD1. The CDR3 contains 12 residues. CDR1 is SQVTM, CDR2 ANQGSEA, per germline. Trimming cost V 4 bases and J 5 bases; bases outside gene matches: 4. The CDR3 DNA reads TGCAGCGTTGTGGACAGGCCTTATGGCTACACCTTC. This sequence encodes CSVVDRPYGYTF.

This clone was seen a few times. V and J are TRBV11-3 and TRBJ2-1; D assignment may be TRBD1 or TRBD2 (9 bases each). There are 17 residues in the CDR3. The V end lost 1 base, the J end lost 6 bases, and 19 bases lay between the germline ends. The germline V gene has CDR1 SGHNT and CDR2 YENEEA. CDR3 loop: CASSLGQGVTSGNEQFF. CDR3 DNA sequence: TGTGCCAGCAGCTTAGGACAGGGGGTGACTAGCGGCAATGAGCAGTTCTTC.

This chain connects TRBV7-8 to TRBJ1-2; a possible D gene is TRBD1 (5 bases). Deletions cut 2 bases from V and 3 bases from J, with 13 bases between. The CDR3 contains 15 residues. Germline V gene sequence: CDR1 SGHVS, CDR2 FQNEAQ. The CDR3 is CASSLMGGAYYGYTF. The CDR3 DNA sequence: TGTGCCAGCAGCTTAATGGGCGGGGCATACTATGGCTACACCTTC.